This T cell receptor (beta chain) was sequenced for a study of CD8 T cells in Susac syndrome (dated by TCRdb to between 2018 and 2021). Some background on the complete study: Repertoire sequencing was used to test whether CD8+ T cell activation and differentiation in Susac syndrome was antigen driven.

Peripheral blood CD8+ and CD4+ T cells from healthy donors, Susac syndrome patients and multiple sclerosis patients were profiled using high-throughput TCR beta sequencing. The healthy donors served as controls matched for age and sex. Bulk CD8+ and CD4+ T cells were purified by magnetic negative isolation, while CD8+ TEMRA cells were enriched using FACS. Blood was drawn into EDTA tubes, processed within 24 hours, and PBMCs were isolated by density gradient centrifugation. PBMCs intended for TCR sequencing were cryopreserved in liquid nitrogen and were subsequently thawed in a 37 degrees C water bath. The sorted or isolated CD4+, CD8+ and CD8+ TEMRA cells had a purity of 90% or higher. About this clonotype itself: Its specific antigen is unknown. Nothing much larger sits one base from this clone, and base qualities are not available.

The CDR3 contains 17 residues, cysteine and phenylalanine counted. The read is trimmed to its CDR3 DNA, 51 bases read in frame from base 1. The trim is 3 bases for V and 4 bases for J, with a gap of 24 bases between the germline ends. As encoded in the germline V gene (reference sequence), CDR1 is GTSNPN while CDR2 is SVGIG. RNA was extracted using the RNeasy kit, and roughly 0.5 to 1 ug of the RNA was reverse transcribed with random hexamers. The immunoSEQ multiplex PCR assay, covering 54 Vbeta and 13 Jbeta segments, was used to amplify TCR beta CDR3 regions. PCR amplification bias was corrected by using a synthetic template baseline for primer optimization and computational correction. As for the authors' bioinformatics: Reads were annotated to V, D and J genes per IMGT and analyzed with immunoSEQ Analyzer, keeping only productive sequences. Clonality was computed as one minus Shannon entropy normalized by log2 of the number of productive unique sequences. For each patient and control, public and private clones were evaluated among the 100 most prevalent clones. Clones were defined as Susac-specific when absent from the healthy and MS cohorts, from roughly 1,100 published viral clones and from other ImmuneACCESS disease sequences. TCRdb itself trimmed the public reads at Q25 with fastp, ran MiXCR and retained productive beta chains. A single entry per CDR3 protein holds the most common genes and DNA from its merged rows. TCRdb, not the original authors, processed these V and J calls. A total of about 120,000 distinct CDR3 sequences appear in this sample, about 93% of them only once. The ten largest clones capture just over 0.095% of the sample.

The research as a whole found: The number of individuals in the TCR sequencing and HLA analysis was acknowledged as relatively small.

This receptor was taken from a human donor in good health. Sample: CD4+ T cells from PBMCs. The sequence joins TRBV30 to TRBJ1-1, with TRBD1 perhaps the D gene, on 6 matching bases. This receptor carries the CDR3 CAWSVRGARSWSTEAFF. The DNA is TGTGCCTGGAGCGTGAGGGGGGCGCGCAGTTGGAGCACTGAAGCTTTCTTT.